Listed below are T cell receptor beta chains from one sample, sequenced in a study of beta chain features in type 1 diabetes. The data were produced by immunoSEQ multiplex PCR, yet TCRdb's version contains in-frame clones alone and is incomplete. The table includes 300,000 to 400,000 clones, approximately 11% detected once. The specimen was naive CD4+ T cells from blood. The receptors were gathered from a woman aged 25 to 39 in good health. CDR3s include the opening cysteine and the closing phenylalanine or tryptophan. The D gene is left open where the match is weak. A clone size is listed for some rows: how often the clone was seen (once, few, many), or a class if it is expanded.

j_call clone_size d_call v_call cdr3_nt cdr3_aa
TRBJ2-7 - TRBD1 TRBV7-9 TGTGCCAGCAGCTTGTACAGGGGTGGGCCCTACGAGCAGTACTTC CASSLYRGGPYEQYF
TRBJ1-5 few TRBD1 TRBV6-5 TGTGCCAGCAGTTCGGACAGGGGGGGCAATCAGCCCCAGCATTTT CASSSDRGGNQPQHF
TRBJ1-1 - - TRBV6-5 TGTGCCAGCAGTTACGGGAGAAACACTGAAGCTTTCTTT CASSYGRNTEAFF
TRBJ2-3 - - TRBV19 TGTGCCAGTAGTCGAACAACAGATACGCAGTATTTT CASSRTTDTQYF
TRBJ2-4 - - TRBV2 TGTGCCAGCAGTGATTGGGAGTTCGCCAAAAACATTCAGTACTTC CASSDWEFAKNIQYF
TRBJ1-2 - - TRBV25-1 TGTGCCAGCAGCCCCGAACCCCAGGGGGGCTACACCTTC CASSPEPQGGYTF
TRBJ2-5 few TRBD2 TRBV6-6 TGTGCCAGCCGCGCTAGCGGGATAGAGACCCAGTACTTC CASRASGIETQYF
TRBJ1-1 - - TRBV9 TGTGCCAGCAGCGTCTATGGAGGGCTAAGCTCTCCAACTGAAGCTTTCTTT CASSVYGGLSSPTEAFF
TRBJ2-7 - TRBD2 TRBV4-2 TGTGCCAGCAGCATAAATAGCGGGATCTCCTACGAGCAGTACTTC CASSINSGISYEQYF
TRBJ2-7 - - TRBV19 TGTGCCAGCTATTACGAGCAGTACTTC CASYYEQYF
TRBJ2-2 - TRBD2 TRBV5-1 TGCGCCAGCAGCATAACTAGCGCGAACACCGGGGAGCTGTTTTTT CASSITSANTGELFF
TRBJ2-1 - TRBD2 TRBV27 TGTGCCAGCAGTTTCTCGTTGGGACTACCCAATGAGCAGTTCTTC CASSFSLGLPNEQFF
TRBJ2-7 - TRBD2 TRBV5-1 TGCGCCAGCAGCTTGGAGCCTAGCGGGAGCTCCTACGAGCAGTACTTC CASSLEPSGSSYEQYF
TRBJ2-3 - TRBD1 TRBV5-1 TGCGCCAGCAGCTCCGGGACAGGGAGCACAGATACGCAGTATTTT CASSSGTGSTDTQYF